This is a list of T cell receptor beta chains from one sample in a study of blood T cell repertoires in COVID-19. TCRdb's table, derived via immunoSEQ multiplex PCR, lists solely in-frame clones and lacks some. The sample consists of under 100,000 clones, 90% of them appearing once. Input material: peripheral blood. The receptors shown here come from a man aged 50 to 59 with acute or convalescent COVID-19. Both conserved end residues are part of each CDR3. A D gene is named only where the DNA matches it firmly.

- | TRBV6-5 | CASSYLQDRLAREAFF
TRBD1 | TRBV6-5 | CASTRTGDSNQPQHF
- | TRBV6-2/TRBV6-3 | CASSKDSTGELFF
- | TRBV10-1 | CASSESGTRIPPLHF
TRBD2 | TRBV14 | CASSPGLAAPFEQYF
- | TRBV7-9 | CASTSTGRAGELFF
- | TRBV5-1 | CASSLSSVNTEAFF
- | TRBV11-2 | CASSLARAGELFF
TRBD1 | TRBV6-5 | CASPPGGSNQPQHF
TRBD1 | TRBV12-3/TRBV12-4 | CASSPGGAEQYF
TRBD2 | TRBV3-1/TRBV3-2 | CASSQLAGGGAYNEQFF
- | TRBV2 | CASNGAFYGTEAFF
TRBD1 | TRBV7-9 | CASSFPGTAYGYTF
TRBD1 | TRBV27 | CASTLTGTGAYEQYF
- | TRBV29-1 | CSVEFSDYTGELFF
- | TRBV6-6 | CASSPGRGAFSYNEQFF
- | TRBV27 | CASSFDPARSYEQYF
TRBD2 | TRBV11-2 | CASSSWKREGPADTQYF
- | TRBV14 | CASSQPGQGIQYF
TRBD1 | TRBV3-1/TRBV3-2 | CASHTGGPQETQYF
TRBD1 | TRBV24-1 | CATSAVGQGDQPQHF
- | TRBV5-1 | CASSFSGSEAGELFF
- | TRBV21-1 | CASKSYEQYF
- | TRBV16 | CASSRPGNSYEQYF
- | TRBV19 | CASSILGAFNTGELFF
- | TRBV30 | CAWSVLRTGNLAKNIQYF
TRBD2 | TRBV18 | CASSGLAGLETQYF
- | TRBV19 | CASSPGVSGNTIYF
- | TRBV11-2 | CASSLESSQPQHF
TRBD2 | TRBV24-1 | CATGTSGSSYNEQFF
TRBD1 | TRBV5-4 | CASSLGGQGAFF
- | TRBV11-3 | CASTMDGSSYEQYF
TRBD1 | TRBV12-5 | CASGPGTGGLQLQPQHF
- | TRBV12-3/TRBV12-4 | CASSYAGKETQYF
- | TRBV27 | CASSFRGESNQPQHF
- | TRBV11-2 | CASSLVGAGELFF
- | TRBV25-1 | CASSEWGQGNSYEQYF
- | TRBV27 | CASREVAYTEAFF
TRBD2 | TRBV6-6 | CASSDLAGVTDTQYF
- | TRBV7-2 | CARGGFYSEFYEQYF
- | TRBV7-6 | CASSLSFTGELFF